The rows below give T cell receptor beta chains drawn from one sample of a study of shared clonotypes between healthy human individuals. Here immunoSEQ multiplex PCR was the method, and the copy in TCRdb shows in-frame clones only, minus some. The sample comprises 850,000 to 1,100,000 clones, around 77% of which are singletons, and 0.89% rests with the top ten. Material: memory CD4+ T cells from PBMCs. These receptors were obtained from a man aged 18 to 29 in good health. Some clones in this sample may be carry-over from other donors' samples. CDR3s include the opening cysteine and the closing phenylalanine or tryptophan. Each record gives: V gene, J gene, CDR3 protein.

v_gene: TRBV6-6; j_gene: TRBJ2-5; CDR3aa: CASKDFVLQETQYF
v_gene: TRBV18; j_gene: TRBJ2-5; CDR3aa: CASSSLETQYF
v_gene: TRBV7-2; j_gene: TRBJ2-1; CDR3aa: CASSFPREMRFF
v_gene: TRBV10-1; j_gene: TRBJ2-7; CDR3aa: CASSESGGEQYF
v_gene: TRBV5-1; j_gene: TRBJ2-7; CDR3aa: CASSVGVVREYGEQYF
v_gene: TRBV28; j_gene: TRBJ1-5; CDR3aa: CASSLGRDQPQHF
v_gene: TRBV5-6; j_gene: TRBJ2-2; CDR3aa: CASSLMWVQGNTGELFF
v_gene: TRBV28; j_gene: TRBJ1-1; CDR3aa: CASSRGRGSYGAFF
v_gene: TRBV6-1; j_gene: TRBJ1-1; CDR3aa: CASTPDRASDTEAFF
v_gene: TRBV29-1; j_gene: TRBJ2-7; CDR3aa: CSVAGTGGSYEQYF
v_gene: TRBV2; j_gene: TRBJ1-5; CDR3aa: CASSERKTDNQPQHF
v_gene: TRBV5-4; j_gene: TRBJ2-3; CDR3aa: CASSVTPSWDDTQYF
v_gene: TRBV2; j_gene: TRBJ1-5; CDR3aa: CASSARFGPGSNQPQHF
v_gene: TRBV9; j_gene: TRBJ2-7; CDR3aa: CASSGGQGVSYEQYF
v_gene: TRBV29-1; j_gene: TRBJ1-1; CDR3aa: CSVKSPSGVVTEAFF
v_gene: TRBV28; j_gene: TRBJ1-1; CDR3aa: CASTTPAEAFF
v_gene: TRBV7-3; j_gene: TRBJ2-2; CDR3aa: CASSLMITGELFF
v_gene: TRBV7-3; j_gene: TRBJ2-2; CDR3aa: CASSLMGPQGANTGELFF
v_gene: TRBV2; j_gene: TRBJ1-5; CDR3aa: CASSAGRTSNQPQHF
v_gene: TRBV7-2; j_gene: TRBJ2-5; CDR3aa: CASSLDRGLAGGETQYF
v_gene: TRBV28; j_gene: TRBJ1-5; CDR3aa: CATGGRNQPQHF
v_gene: TRBV6-1; j_gene: TRBJ2-7; CDR3aa: CASSSHGGYEQYF
v_gene: TRBV7-2; j_gene: TRBJ2-1; CDR3aa: CASSLAGTGNKEQFF
v_gene: TRBV6-6; j_gene: TRBJ1-2; CDR3aa: CSSSGQGVSGYTF
v_gene: TRBV29-1; j_gene: TRBJ1-4; CDR3aa: CSCMDATNEKLFF
v_gene: TRBV27; j_gene: NA; CDR3aa: CASSLTGLARHYEQYF
v_gene: TRBV29-1; j_gene: TRBJ2-2; CDR3aa: CSVEDRNSGSGNTGELFF
v_gene: TRBV10-3; j_gene: TRBJ1-2; CDR3aa: CAISESRLPTGDGYTF
v_gene: TRBV18; j_gene: TRBJ2-5; CDR3aa: CASSRRAMAQETQYF
v_gene: TRBV6-1; j_gene: TRBJ1-5; CDR3aa: CASRDNRDSQPQHF
v_gene: TRBV5-4; j_gene: TRBJ1-3; CDR3aa: CASSQSNRGGGNTIYF
v_gene: TRBV28; j_gene: TRBJ1-4; CDR3aa: CASSLGGKGEKLFF
v_gene: TRBV15; j_gene: TRBJ2-7; CDR3aa: CATSRPGTGAYEQYF
v_gene: TRBV6-5; j_gene: TRBJ2-5; CDR3aa: CASRADRKRETQYF
v_gene: TRBV28; j_gene: TRBJ1-4; CDR3aa: CASSAYGTVNEKLFF
v_gene: TRBV2; j_gene: TRBJ2-1; CDR3aa: CASSEEQGNEQFF
v_gene: TRBV5-1; j_gene: TRBJ2-1; CDR3aa: CASSLVGGAYNEQFF
v_gene: TRBV9; j_gene: TRBJ1-2; CDR3aa: CASSVGLMLGYTF
v_gene: TRBV2; j_gene: TRBJ2-7; CDR3aa: CASSEISAYEQYF
v_gene: TRBV11-2; j_gene: TRBJ2-7; CDR3aa: CASSQATSGTYEQYF
v_gene: TRBV5-1; j_gene: TRBJ2-5; CDR3aa: CASSPTSGRAEGETQYF